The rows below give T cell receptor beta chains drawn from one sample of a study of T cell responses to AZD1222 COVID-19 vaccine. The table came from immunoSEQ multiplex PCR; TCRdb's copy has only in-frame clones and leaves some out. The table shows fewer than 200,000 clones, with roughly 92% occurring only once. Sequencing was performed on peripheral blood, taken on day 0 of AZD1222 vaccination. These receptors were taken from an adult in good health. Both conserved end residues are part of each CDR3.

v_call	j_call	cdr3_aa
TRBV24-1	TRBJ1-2	CATSSGLGYGYTF
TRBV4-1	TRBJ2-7	CASSQDKHSYEQYF
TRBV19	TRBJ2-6	CASSIVASGANVLTF
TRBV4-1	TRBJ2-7	CASSAGQGPSYEQYF
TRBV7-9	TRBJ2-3	CASSFAGADTQYF
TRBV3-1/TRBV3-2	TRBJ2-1	CASSSRHYNEQFF
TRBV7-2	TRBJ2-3	CASSLGGVRDTQYF
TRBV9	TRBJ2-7	CASSVEHLPYEQYF
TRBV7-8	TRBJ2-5	CASSLSAQGQETQYF
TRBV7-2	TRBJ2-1	CASSLARRGGLGNEQFF
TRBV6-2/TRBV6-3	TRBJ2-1	CASTPGGFGGAILSYNEQFF
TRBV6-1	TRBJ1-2	CASSDLFRPSYGYTF
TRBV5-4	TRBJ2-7	CASSGQGRPYEQYF
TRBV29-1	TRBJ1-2	CSVEIPGVNYGYTF
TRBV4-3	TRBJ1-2	CASSAERGNYGYTF
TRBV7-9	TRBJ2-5	CASSPAGLGETQYF
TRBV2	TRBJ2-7	CASGKDRSSYEQYF
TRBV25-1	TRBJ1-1	CASSEELRGKAFF
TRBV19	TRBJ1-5	CASSLWGGAGQPQHF
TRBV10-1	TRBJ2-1	CASSEGTSGHRGIYEQFF
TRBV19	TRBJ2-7	CASSNRQNEQYF
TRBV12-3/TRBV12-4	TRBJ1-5	CASRPGNQPQHF
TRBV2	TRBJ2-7	CASRVLEQYF